A selection of T cell receptor beta chains follows, all from one sample in a study of blood T cells in healthy people across ages. TCRdb processed the 5' RACE reads anew with MiXCR; each CDR3 protein has one entry. The sample yields more than 900,000 distinct CDR3 sequences, roughly 28% seen once. The same sample was also used in a study of T cells of mothers and their children.

Specimen: blood. The receptors originated from a middle-aged woman in good health. Both conserved end residues are part of each CDR3. The D gene is left open where the match is weak.

TRBJ1-1 | TRBV7-9 | TRBD1 | CASSDHRQGRSAEAFF
TRBJ1-1 | TRBV28 | - | CASSFGAGGEAFF
TRBJ1-5 | TRBV7-9 | - | CASSLVGGGPDQPQHF
TRBJ1-6 | TRBV28 | - | CASTGSHNSPLHF
TRBJ1-5 | TRBV28 | - | CASSFSWGDLIKDSNQPQHF
TRBJ2-7 | TRBV5-4 | TRBD2 | CASGRSGGIGVAQYF
TRBJ1-2 | TRBV4-1 | - | CASSQDRRGDYGYTF
TRBJ2-5 | TRBV7-9 | - | CASSLAGGKETQYF
TRBJ1-2 | TRBV3-1 | TRBD1 | CASSPSDRAGFYGYTF
TRBJ2-1 | TRBV7-3 | TRBD2 | CASSSGLAGDYNEQFF
TRBJ2-1 | TRBV5-1 | - | CASSWAVNRDNEQFF
TRBJ2-3 | TRBV10-3 | - | CAISGVSPSGGSRTDTQYF
TRBJ2-3 | TRBV5-1 | TRBD2 | CASSFQASGSTDTQYF
TRBJ2-1 | TRBV7-2 | TRBD1 | CASSLVAGGSYNEQFF
TRBJ1-2 | TRBV11-2 | - | CASSQTMSPVGYTF
TRBJ1-1 | TRBV5-1 | - | CASSFGWGFNTEAFF
TRBJ2-7 | TRBV20-1 | TRBD1 | CSAFVQGSAYEQYF
TRBJ1-2 | TRBV7-9 | TRBD1 | CASSSTGVVYGYTF
TRBJ1-1 | TRBV11-2 | - | CASSLAAFAEAFF
TRBJ2-2 | TRBV20-1 | TRBD1 | CSARTGRVTGELFF
TRBJ1-2 | TRBV5-1 | - | CASSLAGDPGYTF
TRBJ1-4 | TRBV7-9 | - | CANSLQIGAGGEKLFF
TRBJ2-7 | TRBV12-3/TRBV12-4 | TRBD2 | CTSRGGLADFYEQYF
TRBJ2-1 | TRBV4-1 | TRBD2 | CASSPPTSGGVKGQFF
TRBJ2-5 | TRBV6-2/TRBV6-3 | TRBD2 | CASSYSTLTSGEETQYF
TRBJ2-2 | TRBV6-2/TRBV6-3 | - | CASSYPSGTGNTGELFF
TRBJ2-6 | TRBV6-2/TRBV6-3 | - | CAGSLTNSGANVLTF
TRBJ2-5 | TRBV20-1 | TRBD1 | CSAPWTGRETQYF
TRBJ2-7 | TRBV21-1 | - | CASSKGRGRRYYEQYF
TRBJ2-1 | TRBV27 | TRBD2 | CASSFLAGGISEQFF
TRBJ1-1 | TRBV9 | - | CASRPSEAFF
TRBJ1-6 | TRBV20-1 | TRBD1 | CSAWTGGVEWSPLHF
TRBJ2-1 | TRBV7-9 | - | CASRYSWNRDEQFF
TRBJ1-2 | TRBV29-1 | - | CSVDSRGGYGYTF
TRBJ2-3 | TRBV2 | - | CASSEAGLALPDTQYF
TRBJ2-7 | TRBV14 | TRBD1 | CASSPDRFGFEQYF
TRBJ1-3 | TRBV12-3/TRBV12-4 | TRBD1 | CASSETGRGNTIYF
TRBJ2-5 | TRBV7-9 | - | CASKVLGACETQYF
TRBJ1-2 | TRBV6-1 | - | CASSEWTEDKGYGYTF
TRBJ1-5 | TRBV7-2 | - | CASSSPGGWDQPQHF
TRBJ1-5 | TRBV4-2 | TRBD1 | CASSQALGQGANQPQHF
TRBJ1-2 | TRBV30 | - | CAWSVGPIRANYGYTF
TRBJ2-3 | TRBV7-9 | TRBD1 | CASSLSGQGADTQYF
TRBJ1-1 | TRBV7-9 | TRBD1 | CASSLGLSGGRDTEAFF